This entry is about one T cell receptor (beta chain). The antigen remains undetermined. Only in-frame clones appear in the TCRdb table, and some are missing; sequencing was by immunoSEQ multiplex PCR. The sample holds 25,000 to 35,000 clones; roughly three quarters are singletons and the top ten take 4.5% to 7%. The sample is drawn from a study of T cell repertoires in ileal Crohn's disease. Study observations and caveats: Compared with non-smokers, active smokers at surgery showed more clonal expansions. All patients with clonality above 26.8% had endoscopic recurrence.

Germline V gene lookup returns CDR1 SGHAT and CDR2 FQNNGV. The CDR3 sequence is 16 residues long. J was trimmed by 6 bases and V by 1 base; bases with no gene match: 10. V gene TRBV11-2 combines with J gene TRBJ2-7; 9 nucleotides line up with TRBD1. The sample was ileal tissue. This sequence originates from an adult with Crohn's disease. CDR3 amino acids: CASSLGGGTGMREQYF. The CDR3 region has the DNA TGTGCCAGCAGCTTAGGGGGGGGGACAGGGATGCGCGAGCAGTACTTC.